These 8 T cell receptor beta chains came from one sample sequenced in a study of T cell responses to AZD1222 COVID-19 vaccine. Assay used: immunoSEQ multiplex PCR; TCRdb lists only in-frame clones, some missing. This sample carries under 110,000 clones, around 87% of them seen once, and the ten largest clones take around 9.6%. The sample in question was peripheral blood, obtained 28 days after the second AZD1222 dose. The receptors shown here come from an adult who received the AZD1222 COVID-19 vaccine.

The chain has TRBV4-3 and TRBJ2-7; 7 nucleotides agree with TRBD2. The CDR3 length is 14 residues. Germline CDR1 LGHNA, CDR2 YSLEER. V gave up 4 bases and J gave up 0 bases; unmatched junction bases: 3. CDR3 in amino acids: CASSRTSASYEQYF. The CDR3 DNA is TGCGCCAGCAGCCGCACTAGCGCCTCCTACGAGCAGTACTTC.

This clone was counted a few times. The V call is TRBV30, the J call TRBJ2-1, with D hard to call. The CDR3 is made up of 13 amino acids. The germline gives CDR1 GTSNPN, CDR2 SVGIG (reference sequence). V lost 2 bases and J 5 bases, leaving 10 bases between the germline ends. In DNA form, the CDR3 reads TGTGCCTGGAGTCTCCGCCGGGACAATGAGCAGTTCTTC. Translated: CAWSLRRDNEQFF. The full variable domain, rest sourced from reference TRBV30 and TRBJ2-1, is SQTIHQWPATLVQPVGSPLSLECTVEGTSNPNLYWYRQAAGRGLQLLFYSVGIGQISSEVPQNLSASRPQDRQFILSSKKLLLSDSGFYLCAWSLRRDNEQFFGPGTRLTVL.

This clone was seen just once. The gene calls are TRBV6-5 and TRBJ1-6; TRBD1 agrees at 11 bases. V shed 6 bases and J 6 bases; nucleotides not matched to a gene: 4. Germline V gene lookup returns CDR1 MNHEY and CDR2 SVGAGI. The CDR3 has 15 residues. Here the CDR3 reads CASRHGTGGNSPLHF. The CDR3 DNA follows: TGTGCCAGCAGACACGGGACAGGGGGTAATTCACCCCTCCACTTT.

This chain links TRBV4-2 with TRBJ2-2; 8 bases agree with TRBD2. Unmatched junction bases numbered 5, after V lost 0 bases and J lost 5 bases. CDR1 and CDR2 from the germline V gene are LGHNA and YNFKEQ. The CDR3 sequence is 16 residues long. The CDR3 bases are TGTGCCAGCAGCCAAGATAGCCTAGCGGGTACCGGGGAGCTGTTTTTT. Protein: CASSQDSLAGTGELFF.

CDR3 sequence reads: CASSLTENQPQHF. DNA for the CDR3: TGTGCCAGCAGTCTCACAGAGAATCAGCCCCAGCATTTT. The chain carries TRBV12-3 or TRBV12-4 and TRBJ1-5; no firm D call. Trimming left V 5 bases short and J 4 bases short, with 9 bases between. This CDR3 comprises 13 residues.

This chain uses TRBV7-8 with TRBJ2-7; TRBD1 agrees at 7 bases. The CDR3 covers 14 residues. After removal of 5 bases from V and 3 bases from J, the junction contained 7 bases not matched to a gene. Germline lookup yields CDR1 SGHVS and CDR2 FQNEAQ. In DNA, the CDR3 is TGTGCCAGCAGCCAGACAGGGATTTACTACGAGCAGTACTTC. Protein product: CASSQTGIYYEQYF.

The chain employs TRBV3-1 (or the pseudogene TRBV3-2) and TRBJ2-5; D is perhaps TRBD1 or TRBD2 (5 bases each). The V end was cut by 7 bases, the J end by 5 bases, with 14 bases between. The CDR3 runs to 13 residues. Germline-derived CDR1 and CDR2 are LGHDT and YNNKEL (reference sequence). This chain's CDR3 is CASTPGADETQYF. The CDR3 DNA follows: TGTGCCAGCACCCCCGGGGCCGATGAGACCCAGTACTTC.

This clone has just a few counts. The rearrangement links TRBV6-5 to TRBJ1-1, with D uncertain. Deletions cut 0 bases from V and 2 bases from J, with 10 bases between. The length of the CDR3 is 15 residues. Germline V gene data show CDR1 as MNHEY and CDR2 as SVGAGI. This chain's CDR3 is CASSYSVRFNTEAFF. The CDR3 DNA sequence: TGTGCCAGCAGTTACTCGGTACGCTTCAACACTGAAGCTTTCTTT.